A single sample gave rise to the 25 T cell receptor beta chains below, sequenced in a study of metastatic and nonmetastatic thyroid tumors. TCRdb re-called the PCR reads via MiXCR. In the table there are about 26,000 clones, around 25% of which are singletons. None of the patients had undergone any treatment ahead of thyroid surgery. The sample taken for sequencing was blood. The receptors originated from a female donor with papillary thyroid cancer or a benign thyroid nodule (not recorded which). Some clones in this sample may be carry-over from other donors' samples.

This clone has ten or more counts. Other DNA sequences from this sample encode an identical CDR3 as well. This sequence joins TRBV2 and TRBJ1-2, with no clear D. The CDR3 has 13 amino acids. Germline V lookup: CDR1 SNHLY, CDR2 FYNNEI. Trimming removed 11 bases from V and 4 bases from J, with 17 bases in between. Here the CDR3 DNA reads TGTGCCGACCCAGAGACACAATTCTATGGCTACACCTTC. Its protein is CADPETQFYGYTF.

This clone has at least ten counts. V is TRBV20-1 and J is TRBJ2-5, with 10 bases matching TRBD2. Germline CDR1 and CDR2: DFQATT and SNEGSKA (reference sequence). The CDR3 is made up of 16 amino acids. V trimming: 6 bases; J trimming: 5 bases; junction bases outside the gene matches: 15. The CDR3 DNA sequence: TGCAGTGCCCTCAACGACCAGCGGGGGGGAGGGGAGACCCAGTACTTC. Translating it yields CSALNDQRGGGETQYF.

The rearrangement joins TRBV7-8 to TRBJ2-5, with 7 bases that match TRBD1. Germline V gene lookup returns CDR1 SGHVS and CDR2 FQNEAQ. V gave up 5 bases and J gave up 4 bases; unmatched junction bases: 16. The CDR3 spans 17 residues. The CDR3 DNA sequence: TGTGCCAGCAGCCCAAGAGGTCGGCAGGGGGTGGTAGAGACCCAGTACTTC. As protein: CASSPRGRQGVVETQYF.

This clone has ten or more counts. The rearrangement links TRBV6-4 to TRBJ2-1, with 11 bases fitting TRBD2. The germline CDR1 and CDR2 sequences are MRHNA and SNTAGT. This CDR3 has 18 residues. With 10 bases clipped from V and 10 bases from J, the junction kept 24 bases outside the gene matches. The chain's CDR3 is CATRGSSGRSPSFGEQFF. The CDR3 DNA is TGTGCCACCAGGGGCTCTAGCGGGAGGTCCCCCTCCTTCGGGGAGCAGTTCTTC.

This clone is medium-sized (0.01 to 0.1%). The rearrangement joins TRBV5-1 to TRBJ1-1, with 10 bases that match TRBD1. CDR3 size: 16 residues. Germline V gene data show CDR1 as SGHRS and CDR2 as YFSETQ. Trimming cost V 5 bases and J 4 bases; bases outside gene matches: 11. The CDR3 DNA sequence: TGCGCCAGCAGAACCGGGACAGGGGCGGGGGGCACTGAAGCTTTCTTT. Translating it yields CASRTGTGAGGTEAFF.

This clone was found a few times. The V gene is TRBV6-1, the J gene TRBJ1-1; tentative D call: TRBD1 (6 bases). V was clipped by 5 bases and J by 5 bases, with 15 bases between them. CDR1 is MNHNS and CDR2 is SASEGT in the germline V gene. The CDR3 consists of 14 residues. The CDR3 loop reads CASSKGGGGTEAFF. As DNA, the CDR3 is TGTGCCAGCAGTAAGGGGGGTGGTGGAACTGAAGCTTTCTTT.

The V and J genes are TRBV5-6 and TRBJ2-5, with D possibly matching TRBD1 (6 bases). This CDR3 is built from 15 residues. V gave up 5 bases and J gave up 5 bases, with 19 bases separating them. CDR1 is SGHDT and CDR2 is YYEEEE in the germline V gene. CDR3 amino acids: CASRRGGFGVETQYF. CDR3 sequence (DNA): TGTGCCAGCAGGCGAGGGGGATTTGGGGTGGAGACCCAGTACTTC. The whole variable domain, remainder taken from reference TRBV5-6 and TRBJ2-5, is DAGVTQSPTHLIKTRGQQVTLRCSPKSGHDTVSWYQQALGQGPQFIFQYYEEEERQRGNFPDRFSGHQFPNYSSELNVNALLLGDSALYLCASRRGGFGVETQYFGPGTRLLVL.

In its sample, this clone ranks as medium-sized. The genes are TRBV27 and TRBJ1-3; D not certain. The CDR3 runs 15 residues. Trimming took off 0 bases at V and 0 bases at J, with 6 bases between the two ends. The germline gives CDR1 MNHEY, CDR2 SMNVEV (reference sequence). DNA for the CDR3: TGTGCCAGCAGTTTATCGGCTGCCTCTGGAAACACCATATATTTT. Protein product: CASSLSAASGNTIYF.

This clone has more than one count but fewer than ten. J is TRBJ2-7 and V is TRBV6-6, with a weak D call TRBD1 (7 bases). V lost 0 bases, J lost 4 bases, and 13 bases lay in between. This CDR3 has 15 residues. The germline V gene encodes CDR1 MNHNY and CDR2 SVGAGI (reference sequence). The CDR3 DNA sequence: TGTGCCAGCAGTTACTCGGAGCAGGGGGGATACGAGCAGTACTTC. This sequence encodes CASSYSEQGGYEQYF.

This clone was recorded at least ten times. This chain connects TRBV18 to TRBJ1-4; D call uncertain. Per the germline V gene, CDR1 is KGHSH and CDR2 is LQKENI. This CDR3 is 13 amino acids long. Trimming stripped 4 bases from V and 2 bases from J, with 5 bases between. The CDR3 nucleotides are TGTGCCAGCTCACAGGGTACTAATGAAAAACTGTTTTTT. Translating it yields CASSQGTNEKLFF.

At least ten counts were recorded for this clone. In DNA, the CDR3 is TGTGCCAGCAGCCAAGCGTCTTACCAAGAGACCCAGTACTTC. Translating it yields CASSQASYQETQYF. The chain carries TRBV3-1 and TRBJ2-5; D remains ambiguous. The V end lost 1 base, the J end lost 0 bases, and 6 bases lay between the germline ends. The CDR3 is 14 amino acids. Germline CDR1 and CDR2: LGHDT and YNNKEL (reference sequence).

On this clone: A much larger clone differs by one base, so this may be a read error. The chain is built from TRBV2 and TRBJ2-2; tentative D call: TRBD1 (5 bases). Germline CDR1 and CDR2: SNHLY and FYNNEI. The CDR3 contains 13 residues. As DNA, the CDR3 is TGTTCCAGCACTGAGACAGACACCGGGGAGCTGTTTTTT. It specifies CSSTETDTGELFF.

As to this clone: A much larger clone differs from this one at a single base, so this may be a read error. The chain recombines TRBV5-5 with TRBJ2-5; D is uncertain. The CDR3 loop spans 13 amino acids. Per the germline V gene, CDR1 is SGHKS and CDR2 is YYEKEE (reference sequence). CDR3 protein: CSSSHSAQETQYF. CDR3 sequence (DNA): TGTTCCAGCAGCCACAGCGCTCAAGAGACCCAGTACTTC.

This clone is judged large. This chain links TRBV4-1 with TRBJ2-7; 10 bases line up with TRBD2. The CDR3 runs to 17 residues. J gave up 2 bases and V 5 bases, and 12 bases lay outside the gene matches. CDR1 and CDR2 from the germline V gene are MGHRA and YSYEKL. The CDR3 spells CASSEVRSSGSAYEQYF. DNA of the CDR3: TGCGCCAGCAGCGAAGTCCGTTCTAGCGGGAGTGCCTACGAGCAGTACTTC.

This clone appeared a few times. This chain uses TRBV28 with TRBJ1-2, with D unresolved. Trimming took 8 bases from V and 5 from J, leaving 9 bases between them. Germline V gives CDR1 MDHEN, CDR2 SYDVKM. The CDR3 loop spans 11 amino acids. Here the CDR3 DNA reads TGTGCCAGCGAGGGCAAATATGGCTACACCTTC. Translation gives CASEGKYGYTF.

Regarding this clone: It is likely a read error, because the conserved phenylalanine at the end of the CDR3 is missing. V and J are TRBV3-1 and TRBJ1-1; possibly TRBD1 for D (5 bases). This CDR3 spans 13 amino acids. The germline V and J ends were trimmed by 3 bases and 4 bases, with 9 bases remaining between them. Germline assignment: CDR1 LGHDT and CDR2 YNNKEL (reference sequence). The CDR3 is CASSHQRGTEAFL. DNA of the CDR3: TGTGCCAGCAGCCATCAGAGGGGCACTGAAGCTTTCCTT.

The chain is built from TRBV30 and TRBJ1-4; D possibly corresponds to TRBD1 (5 bases). Germline V gene data show CDR1 as GTSNPN and CDR2 as SVGIG (reference sequence). The V gene lost 5 bases and the J gene lost 7 bases, with 17 bases spanning the gap. The CDR3 consists of 14 residues. The CDR3: CAWLGGSHGEKLFF. CDR3 coding DNA: TGTGCCTGGCTTGGGGGGTCTCACGGTGAAAAACTGTTTTTT.

This clone was counted ten times or more. The chain joins TRBV11-2 to TRBJ2-1, with TRBD1 as a possible D gene (6 bases). The CDR3 extends over 14 amino acids. Per germline, CDR1 SGHAT and CDR2 FQNNGV. V lost 4 bases to trimming and J lost 9 bases, with 16 bases between them. The CDR3 DNA reads as TGTGCCAGCAGCTCCAAATCTAGGGACACTGAGCAGTTCTTC. Protein: CASSSKSRDTEQFF.

A few counts support this clone. The CDR3 sequence: CASSLDGNYGYTF. CDR3 nucleotide sequence: TGTGCCAGCAGTTTGGACGGGAACTATGGCTACACCTTC. The rearrangement joins TRBV12-3 or TRBV12-4 to TRBJ1-2; D is uncertain. Between the trimmed V and J ends, which lost 3 bases and 2 bases, there was a span of 7 bases. This CDR3 has 13 amino acids.

This clone was seen at least ten times. The V call is TRBV19, the J call TRBJ1-1; TRBD1 matches at 7 bases. The CDR3 consists of 12 residues. Germline-derived CDR1 and CDR2 are LNHDA and SQIVND (reference sequence). V was clipped by 2 bases and J by 8 bases; unmatched bases: 2. CDR3 DNA sequence: TGTGCCAGTAGTATAAACAGGGGAGAAGCTTTCTTT. Translated, it gives CASSINRGEAFF.

This clone was counted many times. The chain is built from TRBV9 and TRBJ2-3, with 10 bases fitting TRBD2. The CDR3 has 18 amino acids. The trim removed 0 bases at V and 3 bases at J, leaving 10 bases unmatched. Germline CDR1 and CDR2: SGDLS and YYNGEE. The CDR3 here is CASSVAPAGGPWTDTQYF. CDR3 in DNA: TGTGCCAGCAGCGTAGCCCCAGCGGGAGGGCCTTGGACAGATACGCAGTATTTT.

Ten or more counts support this clone. The CDR3 sequence: CASSVEGASSRETQYF. CDR3 bases: TGTGCCAGCAGCGTAGAAGGGGCCTCATCTAGGGAGACCCAGTACTTC. The chain is built from TRBV9 and TRBJ2-5, with D maybe TRBD1 (5 bases). Germline lookup yields CDR1 SGDLS and CDR2 YYNGEE. The CDR3 totals 16 residues. Trimming took 0 bases from V and 5 from J, leaving 17 bases between them.

This clone has more than one count but fewer than ten. A much larger clone differs by one base, so this may be a read error. This chain links TRBV5-4 with TRBJ2-3; 9 nucleotides line up with TRBD2. The V and J ends lost 0 bases and 2 bases, in that order; junction bases with no gene match: 13. The CDR3 consists of 19 residues. Germline values: CDR1 SGHNT, CDR2 YYREEE (reference sequence). The CDR3 sequence is CASSLAGGRAHGITDTQYF. DNA of the CDR3: TGTGCCAGCAGCTTGGCCGGCGGGAGGGCCCACGGAATCACAGATACGCAGTATTTT.

This clone occurred many times. The J gene is TRBJ1-2, the V gene TRBV20-1; 9 bases line up with TRBD1. Germline V gene data show CDR1 as DFQATT and CDR2 as SNEGSKA (reference sequence). This CDR3 has 14 residues. V dropped 4 bases and J dropped 2; count of bases not matched to a gene: 5. The CDR3 loop is CSATGQGWNYGYTF. CDR3 bases: TGCAGTGCTACAGGACAGGGGTGGAACTATGGCTACACCTTC.

This clone was recorded once. V usage is TRBV20-1 and J usage is TRBJ2-2, with TRBD2 identical over 10 bases. The CDR3 is 15 amino acids. Germline CDR1 reads DFQATT; CDR2 reads SNEGSKA (reference sequence). V dropped 1 base and J dropped 6; count of bases not matched to a gene: 5. CDR3 sequence reads: CSARAPLAGAGELFF. DNA of the CDR3: TGCAGTGCTAGAGCCCCCCTAGCGGGAGCCGGGGAGCTGTTTTTT.